A selection of T cell receptor beta chains follows, all from one sample in a study of blood T cell repertoires in COVID-19. Repertoires were generated with immunoSEQ multiplex PCR, while TCRdb's copy carries only in-frame clones and drops some. The table shows 200,000 or so clones, with roughly 89% occurring only once. The sequencing sample was made of PBMCs or T cells enriched from blood (not recorded which). The receptors derive from a woman between 35 and 50 years old with acute COVID-19. Both conserved end residues are part of each CDR3. D genes are given only for firm matches. The size of a clone is reported for some rows only, either as once, few or many, or as a class for expanded clones.

D gene,V gene,J gene,clone size,CDR3 protein,CDR3 DNA
TRBD1,TRBV5-1,TRBJ2-1,NA,CASSTQTGEDEQFF,TGCGCCAGCAGTACCCAGACAGGGGAGGATGAGCAGTTCTTC
TRBD1,TRBV5-1,TRBJ2-7,NA,CASSPARTGLTEQYF,TGCGCCAGCAGCCCGGCCAGGACAGGGCTAACCGAGCAGTACTTC
TRBD2,TRBV7-3,TRBJ2-2,NA,CASSSTSGTGELFF,TGTGCCAGCAGCTCTACTAGCGGCACCGGGGAGCTGTTTTTT
NA,TRBV18,TRBJ2-5,NA,CASSPGPTSGETQYF,TGTGCCAGCTCACCGGGGCCGACTAGTGGGGAGACCCAGTACTTC
TRBD2,TRBV5-1,TRBJ2-3,NA,CASSSRTSPTDTQYF,TGCGCCAGCAGCTCGAGGACTAGCCCCACAGATACGCAGTATTTT
TRBD2,TRBV10-2,TRBJ2-1,NA,CASSEPFGHSGGGNEQFF,TGCGCCAGCAGTGAGCCATTCGGCCATAGCGGGGGAGGCAATGAGCAGTTCTTC
TRBD2,TRBV7-2,TRBJ2-1,NA,CASSSLAGGFNEQFF,TGTGCCAGCAGCTCGCTAGCGGGAGGGTTCAATGAGCAGTTCTTC
NA,TRBV7-9,TRBJ1-1,NA,CASSSPPRENTEAFF,TGTGCCAGCAGCTCTCCCCCCAGGGAGAACACTGAAGCTTTCTTT
NA,TRBV7-8,TRBJ2-3,NA,CASSFSGMGSDTQYF,TGTGCCAGCAGCTTTAGCGGTATGGGCTCAGATACGCAGTATTTT
TRBD2,TRBV5-5,TRBJ2-3,once,CASSLDRGGLTDTQYF,TGTGCCAGCAGCTTGGATCGGGGGGGACTCACAGATACGCAGTATTTT
TRBD1,TRBV5-4,TRBJ1-2,NA,CASSLPRGSGQGDYGYTF,TGTGCCAGCAGCTTGCCTCGGGGTTCCGGACAGGGTGACTATGGCTACACCTTC
TRBD1,TRBV12-5,TRBJ1-1,NA,CASGSGQGVGNTEAFF,TGTGCTAGTGGTTCCGGACAGGGGGTTGGGAACACTGAAGCTTTCTTT
TRBD1,TRBV28,TRBJ1-1,NA,CASSTRDRTGAFLNTEAFF,TGTGCCAGCAGTACCCGGGACAGGACTGGGGCCTTCCTGAACACTGAAGCTTTCTTT
NA,TRBV19,TRBJ2-2,NA,CASSIVLGYTGELFF,TGTGCCAGTAGTATAGTTCTCGGGTACACCGGGGAGCTGTTTTTT
TRBD1,TRBV11-2,TRBJ1-2,NA,CASSSIPNPSGTDYGYTF,TGTGCCAGCAGCTCCATCCCCAACCCATCCGGGACAGACTATGGCTACACCTTC
TRBD1,TRBV2,TRBJ1-2,NA,CASRKGDRGWNGYTF,TGTGCCAGCAGGAAGGGAGACAGGGGGTGGAATGGCTACACCTTC
NA,TRBV3-1/TRBV3-2,TRBJ1-5,once,CASSQGPGPSQPQHF,TGTGCCAGCAGTCAGGGTCCTGGGCCGAGTCAGCCCCAGCATTTT
TRBD2,TRBV10-3,TRBJ2-3,once,CAISDSRGSTDTQYF,TGTGCCATCAGTGACTCGCGGGGGAGCACAGATACGCAGTATTTT
NA,TRBV28,TRBJ1-2,NA,CASRLSGYGYTF,TGTGCCAGCAGACTATCCGGCTATGGCTACACCTTC
NA,TRBV7-2,TRBJ1-4,NA,CASSPLGQPSIATNEKLFF,TGTGCCAGCAGCCCCCTGGGGCAGCCATCTATCGCAACTAATGAAAAACTGTTTTTT
TRBD2,TRBV27,TRBJ2-5,NA,CASSFLAGLGTETQYF,TGTGCCAGCAGTTTTCTAGCGGGGCTTGGGACTGAGACCCAGTACTTC
TRBD1,TRBV19,TRBJ1-2,NA,CASSIAGRGGNYGYTF,TGTGCCAGTAGTATAGCGGGGCGAGGGGGCAACTATGGCTACACCTTC
TRBD1,TRBV5-1,TRBJ2-7,NA,CASSKTGGSYEQYF,TGCGCCAGCAGCAAAACAGGGGGCTCCTACGAGCAGTACTTC
TRBD1,TRBV4-1,TRBJ2-7,NA,CASSHRTGGDHEQYF,TGCGCCAGCAGCCACCGGACAGGGGGGGACCACGAGCAGTACTTC
TRBD2,TRBV7-2,TRBJ2-1,NA,CASKAPTSGRAEQFF,TGTGCCAGCAAAGCCCCGACTAGCGGGAGGGCTGAGCAGTTCTTC
NA,TRBV12-5,TRBJ2-5,NA,CASGVGTLTQETQYF,TGTGCTAGTGGTGTAGGGACTTTAACGCAAGAGACCCAGTACTTC
NA,TRBV27,TRBJ2-1,NA,CASSFPSGGQHNEQFF,TGTGCCAGCAGTTTTCCATCCGGGGGGCAGCACAATGAGCAGTTCTTC
TRBD1,TRBV6-5,TRBJ1-5,few,CASSRGQGSNQPQHF,TGTGCCAGCAGCCGCGGACAGGGTAGCAATCAGCCCCAGCATTTT
NA,TRBV27,TRBJ2-1,NA,CATSVTGDAYNEQFF,TGTGCCACCTCCGTCACGGGAGACGCCTACAATGAGCAGTTCTTC
NA,TRBV29-1,TRBJ1-2,NA,CSVENARGKYGYTF,TGCAGCGTTGAGAATGCCAGGGGAAAGTATGGCTACACCTTC
NA,TRBV5-4,TRBJ2-3,NA,CASSLGLRGGVTDTQYF,TGTGCCAGCAGCTTGGGCCTCCGCGGGGGCGTCACAGATACGCAGTATTTT
NA,TRBV7-2,TRBJ2-1,NA,CASSLVSGNNEQFF,TGTGCCAGCAGCTTAGTGAGCGGTAACAATGAGCAGTTCTTC
NA,TRBV25-1,TRBJ1-5,NA,CASSGGGGTDQPQHF,TGTGCCAGCAGTGGGGGAGGGGGGACGGACCAGCCCCAGCATTTT
NA,TRBV3-1/TRBV3-2,TRBJ1-2,NA,CASSQVGGGGYTF,TGTGCCAGCAGCCAAGTCGGGGGTGGGGGCTACACCTTC
TRBD1,TRBV12-3/TRBV12-4,TRBJ2-5,NA,CASSPDRAETQYF,TGTGCCAGCAGCCCCGACAGGGCCGAGACCCAGTACTTC
NA,TRBV30,TRBJ2-1,once,CAWSNTRRYEQFF,TGTGCCTGGAGTAATACCCGTCGGTATGAGCAGTTCTTC
TRBD1,TRBV5-4,TRBJ2-3,NA,CASSTWRTGSDTQYF,TGTGCCAGCAGCACCTGGAGGACAGGTTCAGATACGCAGTATTTT
NA,TRBV9,TRBJ2-7,NA,CASSRVEAELRGQYF,TGTGCCAGCAGCCGAGTGGAGGCAGAACTACGAGGGCAGTACTTC
NA,TRBV6-2/TRBV6-3,TRBJ2-1,once,CASSYGAGLEQFF,TGTGCCAGCAGTTACGGAGCTGGCTTAGAGCAGTTCTTC
NA,TRBV25-1,TRBJ2-3,NA,CASSEGYAGATTDTQYF,TGTGCCAGCAGTGAGGGTTACGCGGGGGCGACCACAGATACGCAGTATTTT
TRBD2,TRBV4-1,TRBJ2-1,NA,CASSQDGPRLAGRNEQFF,TGCGCCAGCAGCCAAGATGGCCCTCGACTAGCGGGAAGGAATGAGCAGTTCTTC
TRBD2,TRBV29-1,TRBJ2-1,once,CSVPSGSAEQFF,TGCAGCGTTCCCAGCGGGAGTGCTGAGCAGTTCTTC
NA,TRBV9,TRBJ1-6,NA,CASSVFATNSPLHF,TGTGCCAGCAGCGTCTTTGCGACAAATTCACCCCTCCACTTT
NA,TRBV13,TRBJ1-6,once,CASSIWGGNSPLHF,TGTGCCAGCAGCATATGGGGCGGAAATTCACCCCTCCACTTT
TRBD1,TRBV5-5,TRBJ2-1,once,CASRVQGAYNEQFF,TGTGCCAGCAGGGTACAGGGGGCCTACAATGAGCAGTTCTTC
TRBD1,TRBV7-2,TRBJ2-1,NA,CASSLAARGSEQFF,TGTGCCAGCAGCTTAGCTGCCAGGGGGTCTGAGCAGTTCTTC
TRBD1,TRBV10-3,TRBJ1-5,few,CAIRAGRGTEPQHF,TGTGCCATCAGGGCCGGACGGGGGACAGAGCCCCAGCATTTT
TRBD1,TRBV29-1,TRBJ2-7,NA,CSVRTGPPYEQYF,TGCAGCGTCAGGACAGGGCCCCCCTACGAGCAGTACTTC
NA,TRBV20-1,TRBJ1-1,NA,CSASLRNTEAFF,TGCAGTGCTAGTCTGAGGAACACTGAAGCTTTCTTT
NA,TRBV9,TRBJ2-7,NA,CASSVGYRSSYEQYF,TGTGCCAGCAGCGTAGGCTACAGAAGCTCCTACGAGCAGTACTTC
TRBD1,TRBV12-5,TRBJ2-7,NA,CASGFGQGTYEQYF,TGTGCTAGTGGTTTTGGACAGGGAACCTACGAGCAGTACTTC
TRBD2,TRBV15,TRBJ2-3,NA,CATSPTSGTDTQYF,TGTGCCACCAGCCCGACTAGCGGTACAGATACGCAGTATTTT
TRBD2,TRBV5-4,TRBJ2-5,NA,CASSQLAGGRKTQYF,TGTGCCAGCAGCCAGCTAGCGGGGGGCAGAAAGACCCAGTACTTC